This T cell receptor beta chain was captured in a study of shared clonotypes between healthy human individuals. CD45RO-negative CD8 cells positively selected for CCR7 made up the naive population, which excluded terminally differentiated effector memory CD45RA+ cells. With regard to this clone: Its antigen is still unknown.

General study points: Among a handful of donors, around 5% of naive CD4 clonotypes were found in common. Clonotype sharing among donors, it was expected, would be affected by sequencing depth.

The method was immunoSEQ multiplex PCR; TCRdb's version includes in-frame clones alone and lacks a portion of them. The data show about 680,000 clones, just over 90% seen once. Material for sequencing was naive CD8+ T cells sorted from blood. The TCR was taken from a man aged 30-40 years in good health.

The CDR3 protein is CASSQWDRGVTDTQYF. In DNA, the CDR3 is TGTGCCAGCAGCCAGTGGGACAGGGGAGTAACAGATACGCAGTATTTT. The V and J genes are TRBV14 and TRBJ2-3, with 10 bases fitting TRBD1. V was pared by 3 bases and J by 3 bases, with 6 bases of the junction left unmatched. The length of the CDR3 is 16 residues. Germline CDR1 reads SGHDN; CDR2 reads FVKESK.